Each of the 21 T cell receptor beta chains below was sequenced from the same sample in a study of STAT5B mutations in CD4+ large granular lymphocyte leukemia. Some clones are missing from TCRdb's copy, which holds only in-frame ones; the method was immunoSEQ multiplex PCR. This table has tens of thousands of clones, 76% appearing once. Sequencing was done on a sample of CD4+ T cells from blood buffy coats. These receptors all come from a human donor in good health.

This chain joins TRBV5-8 and TRBJ1-3; D is unclear. The CDR3 contains 13 residues. Germline V gene sequence: CDR1 SGHTS, CDR2 YDEGEE. Trimming removed 3 bases at V and 6 bases at J, with 10 bases between. The CDR3 sequence is CASSWSGINTIYF. The CDR3 nucleotides are TGTGCCAGCAGCTGGAGTGGGATAAACACCATATATTTT. Full variable domain (missing parts from reference TRBV5-8 and TRBJ1-3): EAGVTQSPTHLIKTRGQQATLRCSPISGHTSVYWYQQALGLGLQFLLWYDEGEERNRGNFPPRFSGRQFPNYSSELNVNALELEDSALYLCASSWSGINTIYFGEGSWLTVV.

The rearrangement joins TRBV25-1 to TRBJ2-1; 12 bases map to TRBD2. This CDR3 region has 15 residues. Germline CDR1 MGHDK, CDR2 SYGVNS. V shed 7 bases and J 7 bases; nucleotides not matched to a gene: 8. The CDR3 spells CASTSGGVLINEQFF. Here the CDR3 DNA reads TGTGCCAGCACTAGCGGGGGGGTTCTAATTAATGAGCAGTTCTTC.

The rearrangement uses TRBV21-1 and TRBJ2-5. TRBV21-1 is tagged as a pseudogene. CDR3 length: 13 amino acids. CDR3 protein: CASSIRTSETQYF. The CDR3 nucleotides read TGTGCCAGCAGCATTCGGACGTCGGAGACCCAGTACTTC.

The rearrangement links TRBV7-2 to TRBJ2-7; 12 positions agree with TRBD1. The CDR3 has 14 residues. Germline trimming cut 6 bases from V and 7 bases from J; bases unmatched to any gene: 7. Germline V CDR1 and CDR2: SGHTA, FQGNSA. Here the CDR3 reads CASREGQGAREQYF. The CDR3 bases are TGTGCCAGCAGGGAGGGACAGGGGGCGCGAGAGCAGTACTTC.

The J gene is TRBJ2-1, the V gene TRBV29-1; 9 bases are shared with TRBD1. The CDR3 runs 14 residues. Germline trimming cut 4 bases from V and 2 bases from J; bases unmatched to any gene: 3. In germline, CDR1 is SQVTM, CDR2 ANQGSEA. CDR3 DNA sequence: TGCAGCGTTGTTGGGACAGGGACCTACAATGAGCAGTTCTTC. Amino acids: CSVVGTGTYNEQFF.

The J gene is TRBJ2-2, the V gene TRBV7-8; TRBD2 aligns across 7 bases. V trimming: 5 bases; J trimming: 6 bases; junction bases outside the gene matches: 15. Germline V CDR1 and CDR2: SGHVS, FQNEAQ. The CDR3 is made up of 17 amino acids. CDR3 DNA: TGTGCCAGCAGCCCGCGACCCGGGACTATTATCCCCGGGGAGCTGTTTTTT. This codes for CASSPRPGTIIPGELFF.

In its sample, this clone was seen a few times. The chain has TRBV20-1 and TRBJ2-5, with TRBD2 matching 7 bases. V lost 5 bases and J lost 3; bases outside the gene matches: 0. The germline CDR1 and CDR2 sequences are DFQATT and SNEGSKA (reference sequence). The CDR3 spans 11 residues. CDR3 DNA: TGCAGTGCTCGGGGGGAAGAGACCCAGTACTTC. This encodes CSARGEETQYF.

This rearrangement joins TRBV4-3 to TRBJ2-3; D may correspond to TRBD1 or TRBD2 (5 bases each). Deletions cut 3 bases from V and 6 bases from J, with 13 bases between. The CDR3 has 14 amino acids. Germline V gene sequence: CDR1 LGHNA, CDR2 YSLEER. CDR3 DNA sequence: TGCGCCAGCAGCCAGGCCGGGGCCAGGGATACGCAGTATTTT. It codes for CASSQAGARDTQYF.

This clone was recorded only once. The rearrangement uses TRBV4-3 and TRBJ2-3; unclear D gene. CDR3 size: 16 residues. The germline V gene has CDR1 LGHNA and CDR2 YSLEER. V lost 0 bases, J lost 3 bases, and 13 bases lay in between. This CDR3 is CASSQEGVPATDTQYF. The CDR3 coding sequence is TGCGCCAGCAGCCAAGAAGGTGTACCTGCTACAGATACGCAGTATTTT.

The chain's CDR3 is CASSLLIDSPLHF. For the CDR3, the DNA is TGTGCCAGCAGCTTACTAATAGATTCACCCCTCCACTTT. The rearrangement joins TRBV7-2 to TRBJ1-6, with no clear D. CDR1 and CDR2 from the germline V gene are SGHTA and FQGNSA. CDR3 length: 13 amino acids. V lost 2 bases, J lost 8 bases, and 7 bases lay in between. Combining the CDR3 with reference TRBV7-2 and TRBJ1-6 gives the whole variable domain GAGVSQSPSNKVTEKGKDVELRCDPISGHTALYWYRQSLGQGLEFLIYFQGNSAPDKSGLPSDRFSAERTGGSVSTLTIQRTQQEDSAVYLCASSLLIDSPLHFGNGTRLTVT.

This clone was picked up one time. The chain has TRBV5-1 and TRBJ2-5, with a tentative D call TRBD1 (6 bases). V was trimmed by 4 bases and J by 2 bases, leaving 12 bases between them. CDR3 length equals 14 residues. Looked up from germline, CDR1 is SGHRS and CDR2 is YFSETQ. CDR3: CASSLGHQQETQYF. The DNA of the CDR3 is TGCGCCAGCAGCCTGGGACACCAACAAGAGACCCAGTACTTC. The entire variable domain, with the rest obtained from reference TRBV5-1 and TRBJ2-5, is as follows: KAGVTQTPRYLIKTRGQQVTLSCSPISGHRSVSWYQQTPGQGLQFLFEYFSETQRNKGNFPGRFSGRQFSNSRSEMNVSTLELGDSALYLCASSLGHQQETQYFGPGTRLLVL.

This clone showed up just once. The V gene is TRBV19, the J gene TRBJ2-2; D ambiguous. V lost 4 bases and J lost 1, with 7 bases in between. CDR1 is LNHDA and CDR2 is SQIVND in the germline V gene (reference sequence). The CDR3 totals 14 residues. The CDR3 reads CASSTDRNTGELFF. CDR3 sequence (DNA): TGTGCCAGTAGTACCGATCGGAACACCGGGGAGCTGTTTTTT.

V and J are TRBV4-1 and TRBJ2-3; D is uncertain. The ends were cut back, 0 bases at V and 2 bases at J, with 15 bases in the middle. Germline CDR1 and CDR2: MGHRA and YSYEKL. The CDR3 has 17 amino acids. This CDR3 reads CASSQERSRALTDTQYF. The CDR3 nucleotides are TGCGCCAGCAGCCAAGAGAGGTCCCGGGCACTCACAGATACGCAGTATTTT.

The V and J genes are TRBV15 and TRBJ2-5; TRBD1 agrees at 8 bases. From germline, CDR1 is LNHNV and CDR2 YYDKDF (reference sequence). This CDR3 comprises 14 residues. Unmatched junction bases numbered 5, after V lost 5 bases and J lost 3 bases. This CDR3 is CATSPGQGKETQYF. In DNA form, the CDR3 reads TGTGCCACCAGCCCCGGACAGGGCAAAGAGACCCAGTACTTC. Full variable domain (rest looked up from reference TRBV15 and TRBJ2-5): DAMVIQNPRYQVTQFGKPVTLSCSQTLNHNVMYWYQQKSSQAPKLLFHYYDKDFNNEADTPDNFQSRRPNTSFCFLDIRSPGLGDTAMYLCATSPGQGKETQYFGPGTRLLVL.

The chain combines TRBV6-6 with TRBJ2-1, with 12 bases that match TRBD2. V lost 6 bases, J lost 7 bases, and 7 bases stayed unmatched. Germline V CDR1 and CDR2: MNHNY, SVGAGI (reference sequence). CDR3 size: 15 residues. CDR3 sequence reads: CASRPLAGGRNEQFF. In DNA, the CDR3 is TGTGCCAGCAGGCCACTAGCGGGGGGCCGGAATGAGCAGTTCTTC.

The chain combines TRBV10-2 with TRBJ2-1; TRBD2 matches 7 bases. This CDR3 has 12 amino acids. Trimming removed 7 bases from V and 8 bases from J; junction bases left unmatched: 5. Germline loops: CDR1 WSHSY, CDR2 SAAADI. The CDR3 DNA reads as TGCGCCAGCACGGAAACTAGCGATGAGCAGTTCTTC. Residues: CASTETSDEQFF.

The rearrangement links TRBV18 to TRBJ2-1, with unresolved D. The CDR3 consists of 13 residues. Germline CDR1 and CDR2: KGHSH and LQKENI. V was shortened by 6 bases and J by 9 bases, with 15 bases between the two germline ends. In DNA, the CDR3 is TGTGCCAGCTCTCAGGACCTCGTGGTTGAGCAGTTCTTC. It is translated as CASSQDLVVEQFF.

The chain is built from TRBV5-1 and TRBJ1-3; maybe TRBD1 (6 bases). V was pared by 6 bases and J by 1 base, with 11 bases between. CDR1 and CDR2 (germline): SGHRS, YFSETQ. This CDR3 has 14 residues. The CDR3 loop reads CASTRGGSGNTIYF. CDR3 sequence (DNA): TGCGCCAGCACCAGGGGAGGATCTGGAAACACCATATATTTT.

V is TRBV18 and J is TRBJ1-4, with D possibly TRBD1 on 6 matching bases. V lost 6 bases, J lost 6 bases, and 14 bases lay in between. Germline V gives CDR1 KGHSH, CDR2 LQKENI. The CDR3 runs to 14 residues. The CDR3 DNA reads TGTGCCAGCTCTCCGGCCAGGGGTTATGAAAAACTGTTTTTT. Residues: CASSPARGYEKLFF.

The chain joins TRBV6-5 to TRBJ2-2; 10 bases match TRBD1. V gave up 1 base and J gave up 8 bases; unmatched junction bases: 4. CDR1 and CDR2 from the germline V gene are MNHEY and SVGAGI. The CDR3 covers 15 residues. As DNA, the CDR3 is TGTGCCAGCAGTTACTGGGACAGGGGCCCGGGGGAGCTGTTTTTT. This encodes CASSYWDRGPGELFF.

This clone was seen once. V and J are TRBV5-1 and TRBJ2-3; possibly TRBD1 for D (7 bases). Germline V gene sequence: CDR1 SGHRS, CDR2 YFSETQ. The CDR3 has 16 residues. Trimming stripped 4 bases from V and 0 bases from J, with 15 bases between. In DNA form, the CDR3 reads TGCGCCAGCAGCCGCGGGGACAGCACTAGCACAGATACGCAGTATTTT. Translation gives CASSRGDSTSTDTQYF.